These 20 T cell receptor beta chains were all obtained from the same sample, sequenced in a study of Ad26.COV2.S vaccination and SARS-CoV-2 variants. Data came from immunoSEQ multiplex PCR; TCRdb stores just in-frame clones and leaves some out. Of about 680,000 clones listed, 80% to 90% are singletons. Treatment of the sample: about 20 received Ad26.COV2.S at low or high dose, single or two shots; about 5 received placebo; per-sample allocation not given. Sampling was done on day 63 after the first vaccine or placebo injection. The sequenced sample was peripheral blood, obtained in a trial of Ad26.COV2.S vaccine versus placebo. These receptors all stem from a person aged 18-60 years who received the Ad26.COV2.S COVID-19 vaccine or a placebo.

The chain has TRBV27 and TRBJ2-7, with a tentative D call TRBD2 (6 bases). CDR1 and CDR2 (germline): MNHEY, SMNVEV (reference sequence). This CDR3 contains 16 residues. Trimming left V 3 bases short and J 0 bases short, with 15 bases between. The DNA for the CDR3 is TGTGCCAGCAGTTTCGAGTTCGGGACTCACTCCTACGAGCAGTACTTC. Amino acids: CASSFEFGTHSYEQYF.

The chain couples TRBV6-5 to TRBJ2-5; D unresolved. The CDR3 length is 13 residues. The germline V and J ends were trimmed by 4 bases and 5 bases, with 11 bases remaining between them. Looked up from germline, CDR1 is MNHEY and CDR2 is SVGAGI. For the CDR3, the DNA is TGTGCCAGCAGTTCAATGAAGGTCGAGACCCAGTACTTC. It is translated as CASSSMKVETQYF.

On this clone: Other DNA variants within this sample encode the same CDR3. The chain recombines TRBV12-3 or TRBV12-4 with TRBJ2-4, with 9 nucleotides matching TRBD1. V gave up 5 bases and J gave up 6 bases; unmatched junction bases: 2. The CDR3 spans 13 residues. The DNA for the CDR3 is TGTGCCAGCAGTAGGACAGGGGTAAACATTCAGTACTTC. This sequence encodes CASSRTGVNIQYF.

The chain couples TRBV19 to TRBJ2-7, with TRBD1 matching over 8 bases. The CDR3 sequence is 13 residues long. Germline CDR1 LNHDA, CDR2 SQIVND (reference sequence). Trimming cost V 10 bases and J 4 bases; bases outside gene matches: 9. CDR3 in DNA: TGTGCCACCAAGGGGACAGGTTTATACGAGCAGTACTTC. Translation gives CATKGTGLYEQYF.

In DNA form, the CDR3 reads TGTGCCACCAGTGACCCCGGGACAGGGGCTAATGAAAAACTGTTTTTT. Protein product: CATSDPGTGANEKLFF. The rearrangement links TRBV24-1 to TRBJ1-4; 10 bases fit TRBD1. The germline V gene has CDR1 KGHDR and CDR2 SFDVKD. The CDR3 has 16 residues. V was pared by 4 bases and J by 3 bases, with 4 bases of the junction left unmatched.

The chain joins TRBV19 to TRBJ1-4; TRBD1 might be the D (5 bases). Trimming shortened V by 4 bases and J by 4 bases, and 16 bases separated the two germline ends. Per germline, CDR1 LNHDA and CDR2 SQIVND (reference sequence). The CDR3 consists of 16 residues. CDR3 DNA sequence: TGTGCCAGTAGTAACCCCAGGGTGACGGGTAATGAAAAACTGTTTTTT. Its translation is CASSNPRVTGNEKLFF.

The rearrangement uses TRBV19 and TRBJ2-7; 13 nucleotides align to TRBD2. The CDR3 has 18 amino acids. Trimming took 6 bases from V and 5 from J; bases not matched to a gene: 16. Germline V lookup: CDR1 LNHDA, CDR2 SQIVND (reference sequence). CDR3 residues: CASSPVWRTSGRGNEQYF. In nucleotides, the CDR3 is TGTGCCAGTAGCCCGGTTTGGAGGACTAGCGGGAGAGGAAACGAGCAGTACTTC.

The chain joins TRBV5-4 to TRBJ1-4; perhaps TRBD1 as D (5 bases). V was clipped by 0 bases and J by 7 bases, with 10 bases between them. This CDR3 region has 14 residues. Germline V gene lookup returns CDR1 SGHNT and CDR2 YYREEE (reference sequence). CDR3 in DNA: TGTGCCAGCAGCTTGGGCAGGGACGGTGAAAAACTGTTTTTT. Its protein is CASSLGRDGEKLFF.

V and J are TRBV9 and TRBJ1-3; 7 nucleotides line up with TRBD1. The germline V gene encodes CDR1 SGDLS and CDR2 YYNGEE. The ends lost 1 base at V and 4 bases at J; junction bases unmatched: 2. The CDR3 consists of 14 residues. This CDR3 is CASSVQGGGNTIYF. For the CDR3, the DNA is TGTGCCAGCAGCGTACAAGGGGGCGGAAACACCATATATTTT.

The chain carries TRBV5-1 and TRBJ2-5; D unresolved. Germline values: CDR1 SGHRS, CDR2 YFSETQ. This CDR3 has 15 residues. V was trimmed by 0 bases and J by 2 bases, leaving 11 bases between them. This CDR3 is CASSLVGFSQETQYF. CDR3 in DNA: TGCGCCAGCAGCTTGGTGGGGTTCAGTCAAGAGACCCAGTACTTC.

This CDR3 is CASSLVGQGTGELFF. CDR3 DNA sequence: TGCGCCAGCAGCTTGGTGGGACAGGGGACCGGGGAGCTGTTTTTT. This sequence joins TRBV5-1 and TRBJ2-2, with 10 bases aligning to TRBD1. The V gene's germline CDR1 is SGHRS and CDR2 YFSETQ. Losses at the gene ends were 0 bases for V and 5 bases for J; bases not matched to a gene: 1. This CDR3 is built from 15 residues.

This rearrangement joins TRBV10-3 to TRBJ1-1, with 7 bases lining up with TRBD1. Germline CDR1 reads ENHRY; CDR2 reads SYGVKD. The CDR3 is 16 residues long. Trimming at V came to 5 bases and at J to 3 bases, leaving 12 bases not matched to a gene. In nucleotides, the CDR3 is TGTGCCATCAGTAATCTCGCGGACAGGCGAGACACTGAAGCTTTCTTT. Translated: CAISNLADRRDTEAFF.

The gene calls are TRBV7-2 and TRBJ2-1; no firm D call. The CDR3 sequence is 15 residues long. Trimming left V 5 bases short and J 1 base short, with 12 bases between. Per germline, CDR1 SGHTA and CDR2 FQGNSA. The CDR3 bases are TGTGCCAGCAGCCCCCACCCGGTATCCTACAATGAGCAGTTCTTC. Translating gives CASSPHPVSYNEQFF.

This clone was seen just once. V is TRBV20-1 and J is TRBJ2-3, with D unresolved. The CDR3 extends over 12 amino acids. Between the trimmed V and J ends, which lost 3 bases and 2 bases, there was a span of 6 bases. CDR1 is DFQATT and CDR2 is SNEGSKA in the germline V gene (reference sequence). The CDR3 loop is CSASSDTDTQYF. In DNA, the CDR3 is TGCAGTGCTAGTTCGGACACAGATACGCAGTATTTT.

The count of this clone is one. V is TRBV10-3 and J is TRBJ2-1, with D possibly being TRBD2 (5 bases). Germline lookup yields CDR1 ENHRY and CDR2 SYGVKD. The germline V and J ends were trimmed by 11 bases and 8 bases, with 19 bases remaining between them. The CDR3 totals 13 residues. CDR3 sequence reads: CASRGTVGDEQFF. The CDR3 DNA reads TGTGCCTCCCGGGGAACAGTTGGGGATGAGCAGTTCTTC.

The chain combines TRBV7-9 with TRBJ2-1; 8 bases align to TRBD1. The V segment lost 5 bases and the J segment 5 bases; nucleotides outside the gene matches: 5. The CDR3 is 14 amino acids. Germline V gene data show CDR1 as SEHNR and CDR2 as FQNEAQ (reference sequence). The CDR3 loop is CASSRQGSDNEQFF. DNA of the CDR3: TGTGCCAGCAGCCGACAGGGGTCGGACAATGAGCAGTTCTTC.

The rearrangement uses TRBV19 and TRBJ2-1; D is uncertain. The V gene lost 8 bases and the J gene lost 9 bases, with 17 bases spanning the gap. The CDR3 spans 13 residues. Germline CDR1 reads LNHDA; CDR2 reads SQIVND (reference sequence). CDR3 loop: CASALIPGAEQFF. The CDR3 DNA reads as TGTGCCAGTGCTCTGATCCCAGGCGCTGAGCAGTTCTTC.

This clone was observed once. The V gene is TRBV15, the J gene TRBJ2-1; 10 nucleotides align to TRBD1. The CDR3 is made up of 15 amino acids. Germline CDR1 reads LNHNV; CDR2 reads YYDKDF (reference sequence). The junction had 10 bases not matched to a gene; V was cut back by 9 bases and J by 5 bases. CDR3 nucleotide sequence: TGTGCCACTAATGGAGGACAGGGGGTCCACAATGAGCAGTTCTTC. It translates to CATNGGQGVHNEQFF.

This clone was recorded once. J is TRBJ1-3 and V is TRBV3-1 (or the pseudogene TRBV3-2); no definite D call. The CDR3 contains 16 residues. The V gene lost 2 bases and the J gene lost 0 bases, with 11 bases spanning the gap. Looked up from germline, CDR1 is LGHDT and CDR2 is YNNKEL (reference sequence). CDR3 DNA: TGTGCCAGCAGCCAAAACGCCTCTTACTCTGGAAACACCATATATTTT. It specifies CASSQNASYSGNTIYF.

This rearrangement joins TRBV5-1 to TRBJ1-1; D unclear. CDR1 SGHRS and CDR2 YFSETQ come from the germline V gene. This CDR3 comprises 14 residues. Trimming pared 3 bases from V and 6 bases from J, leaving 15 bases between. DNA for the CDR3: TGCGCCAGCAGCTCTACACGGGCATCAGCTGAAGCTTTCTTT. Translation gives CASSSTRASAEAFF.